The TCR beta chain under discussion was sequenced for a study of identical twins. The study, taken as a whole, reports: Cord blood's abundant beta clonotypes had fewer insertions, unlike memory repertoires.

TCRdb ran MiXCR on the 5' RACE reads and lists one entry per CDR3 protein. The table records about 720,000 distinct CDR3 sequences, 8.6% of them present only once. On this clonotype: Its matching antigen is unknown.

Germline CDR1 reads KGHDR; CDR2 reads SFDVKD. The germline V and J ends were trimmed by 2 bases and 2 bases, with 9 bases remaining between them. The CDR3 spans 14 residues. The data also belong to a second study, concerning yellow fever vaccine responses in identical twins.

The sequence was collected from a woman aged 18 to 35 in good health. Sequenced: PBMCs. The chain employs TRBV24-1 and TRBJ2-7; D is unclear. The CDR3: CATSDSKQTYEQYF. As DNA, the CDR3 is TGTGCCACCAGTGATTCGAAACAGACCTACGAGCAGTACTTC.